This section outlines one T cell receptor beta chain sequence together with its context. Its antigen is undetermined. The CDR3 length is 19 residues. The germline CDR1 and CDR2 sequences are SGHNT and YYREEE (reference sequence). Trimming took 4 bases from V and 8 from J; bases not matched to a gene: 24. The donors were healthy bone marrow donors. The entry originates in a study of cytomegalovirus exposure and HLA in healthy donors. Broader study findings: CMV serostatus was the only recorded immune exposure for donors. Roughly uniform depth of sequencing across donors was assumed in presence/absence analyses.

60 Vbeta and 13 Jbeta primers were used in PCR. The data were produced by immunoSEQ multiplex PCR, yet TCRdb's version contains in-frame clones alone and is incomplete. The table includes nearly 110,000 clones, 70% to 80% detected once. This clonotype originated in a man aged 18 to 29 in good health and CMV-seronegative. Sequenced material: PBMCs. The rearrangement links TRBV5-4 to TRBJ2-1; TRBD2 aligns across 7 bases. The CDR3 reads CASSPALRERGSFGDEQFF. The CDR3 DNA follows: TGTGCCAGCAGCCCGGCTCTAAGGGAGCGGGGTTCCTTTGGGGATGAGCAGTTCTTC.